This is a list of T cell receptor beta chains from one sample in a study of blood T cell repertoires in COVID-19. Sequenced by immunoSEQ multiplex PCR; TCRdb stores in-frame clones only, minus some. The table records hundreds of thousands of clones, about 91% of them present only once. Sequenced: peripheral blood. The receptors were gathered from a woman in her 30s who had recovered from COVID-19. Each CDR3 is given with its conserved first and last residue. A D gene is named only where the DNA matches it firmly. Clone size is stated in some rows and not others, as once, few, many or a class when expanded.

J: TRBJ2-3
D: NA
V: TRBV7-7
size: NA
CDR3: CASSLGGTTDTQYF
DNA: TGTGCCAGCAGCTTAGGGGGCACCACAGATACGCAGTATTTT

J: TRBJ2-2
D: NA
V: TRBV7-2
size: NA
CDR3: CASSKYLGELFF
DNA: TGTGCCAGCAGCAAATACTTGGGGGAGCTGTTTTTT

J: TRBJ2-3
D: TRBD2
V: TRBV6-4
size: few
CDR3: CASSRTSGGSDTQYF
DNA: TGTGCCAGCAGCCGGACTAGCGGGGGGTCGGATACGCAGTATTTT

J: TRBJ1-5
D: TRBD1
V: TRBV27
size: NA
CDR3: CASSFDRGGNQPQHF
DNA: TGTGCCAGCAGTTTCGACAGGGGGGGCAATCAGCCCCAGCATTTT

J: TRBJ1-2
D: NA
V: TRBV12-3/TRBV12-4
size: NA
CDR3: CASSLGLQGYTF
DNA: TGTGCCAGCAGTTTAGGGCTTCAAGGCTACACCTTC

J: TRBJ2-1
D: TRBD2
V: TRBV18
size: NA
CDR3: CASSPGTSGLYNEQFF
DNA: TGTGCCAGCTCACCAGGGACTAGCGGCCTCTACAATGAGCAGTTCTTC

J: TRBJ2-3
D: NA
V: TRBV7-9
size: NA
CDR3: CASSLAYTDTQYF
DNA: TGTGCCAGCAGCTTAGCCTACACAGATACGCAGTATTTT

J: TRBJ1-1
D: TRBD1
V: TRBV4-3
size: NA
CDR3: CASSRGTGGDTEAFF
DNA: TGCGCCAGCAGCCGCGGGACAGGGGGAGATACTGAAGCTTTCTTT

J: TRBJ1-2
D: NA
V: TRBV3-1/TRBV3-2
size: NA
CDR3: CASSHYSERTAGYTF
DNA: TGTGCCAGCAGCCACTATTCGGAGCGGACGGCCGGCTACACCTTC

J: TRBJ1-2
D: NA
V: TRBV28
size: NA
CDR3: CASSEVSGLYGYTF
DNA: TGTGCCAGCAGTGAGGTGTCGGGACTCTATGGCTACACCTTC

J: TRBJ1-3
D: NA
V: TRBV20-1
size: NA
CDR3: CSATTGNTIYF
DNA: TGCAGTGCCACAACTGGAAACACCATATATTTT

J: TRBJ2-1
D: NA
V: TRBV4-3
size: NA
CDR3: CASSQELTRDEQFF
DNA: TGCGCCAGCAGCCAAGAGCTAACTAGGGATGAGCAGTTCTTC

J: TRBJ1-2
D: TRBD1
V: TRBV2
size: NA
CDR3: CAITTGSHGYTF
DNA: TGTGCCATTACGACAGGGAGCCATGGCTACACCTTC

J: TRBJ2-5
D: NA
V: TRBV29-1
size: NA
CDR3: CSVDLKGLQETQYF
DNA: TGCAGCGTTGATCTGAAGGGGCTCCAAGAGACCCAGTACTTC

J: TRBJ2-7
D: NA
V: TRBV28
size: NA
CDR3: CASSSRGVSEQYF
DNA: TGTGCCAGCAGTTCCAGGGGGGTTAGTGAGCAGTACTTC

J: TRBJ2-3
D: NA
V: TRBV6-6
size: NA
CDR3: CASSLVLDTQYF
DNA: TGTGCCAGCAGTTTAGTGTTAGATACGCAGTATTTT

J: TRBJ1-1
D: TRBD1
V: TRBV5-1
size: NA
CDR3: CASSLRQGNTEAFF
DNA: TGCGCCAGCAGCCTCAGACAGGGGAACACTGAAGCTTTCTTT

J: TRBJ2-1
D: NA
V: TRBV29-1
size: NA
CDR3: CSAGTTGVPSNEQFF
DNA: TGCAGCGCAGGGACGACGGGGGTTCCTAGTAATGAGCAGTTCTTC

J: TRBJ2-5
D: NA
V: TRBV3-1/TRBV3-2
size: NA
CDR3: CASSQGAGANTQRKTQYF
DNA: TGTGCCAGCAGCCAAGGGGCGGGGGCCAACACGCAACGGAAGACCCAGTACTTC

J: TRBJ2-7
D: TRBD1
V: TRBV24-1
size: NA
CDR3: CATSEGQGAYEQYF
DNA: TGTGCCACCAGTGAAGGACAGGGGGCCTACGAGCAGTACTTC

J: TRBJ1-1
D: NA
V: TRBV30
size: NA
CDR3: CAWTIGILDTEAFF
DNA: TGTGCCTGGACCATCGGGATCTTGGACACTGAAGCTTTCTTT

J: TRBJ1-3
D: NA
V: TRBV3-1/TRBV3-2
size: NA
CDR3: CASSQGPGNTIYF
DNA: TGTGCCAGCAGCCAAGGTCCAGGAAACACCATATATTTT

J: TRBJ1-5
D: NA
V: TRBV30
size: NA
CDR3: CAWNTGRGHFSNQPQHF
DNA: TGTGCCTGGAATACTGGTAGGGGACACTTTAGCAATCAGCCCCAGCATTTT

J: TRBJ1-1
D: NA
V: TRBV27
size: NA
CDR3: CASSSGVWTEAFF
DNA: TGTGCCAGCAGTTCAGGGGTGTGGACTGAAGCTTTCTTT

J: TRBJ2-4
D: TRBD1
V: TRBV19
size: NA
CDR3: CARPMTGPVAKNIQYF
DNA: TGTGCCAGACCGATGACAGGGCCCGTAGCCAAAAACATTCAGTACTTC

J: TRBJ1-2
D: NA
V: TRBV7-2
size: NA
CDR3: CASSPVGGTYGYTF
DNA: TGTGCCAGCAGCCCGGTTGGCGGAACCTATGGCTACACCTTC

J: TRBJ2-7
D: NA
V: TRBV18
size: NA
CDR3: CASSPTNQEYEQYF
DNA: TGTGCCAGCTCACCTACGAATCAGGAATACGAGCAGTACTTC

J: TRBJ2-1
D: TRBD1
V: TRBV6-5
size: NA
CDR3: CASRRTGGNEQFF
DNA: TGTGCCAGCAGAAGGACAGGGGGCAATGAGCAGTTCTTC

J: TRBJ1-2
D: NA
V: TRBV3-1/TRBV3-2
size: NA
CDR3: CASSQELEANYGYTF
DNA: TGTGCCAGCAGCCAAGAACTCGAAGCTAACTATGGCTACACCTTC

J: TRBJ1-2
D: NA
V: TRBV5-1
size: NA
CDR3: CASSLGGQFNYGYTF
DNA: TGCGCCAGCAGCTTGGGGGGGCAGTTTAACTATGGCTACACCTTC

J: TRBJ2-7
D: NA
V: TRBV11-3
size: few
CDR3: CASSLSAGSYEQYF
DNA: TGTGCCAGCAGCTTATCGGCAGGTTCCTACGAGCAGTACTTC

J: TRBJ1-4
D: NA
V: TRBV18
size: once
CDR3: CASSPGRSGVNESF
DNA: TGTGCCAGCTCACCGGGAAGGTCGGGGGTTAACGAATCCTTT

J: TRBJ1-2
D: NA
V: TRBV28
size: NA
CDR3: CASTPSNYGYTF
DNA: TGTGCCAGCACTCCGTCTAACTATGGCTACACCTTC

J: TRBJ2-2
D: NA
V: TRBV6-5
size: NA
CDR3: CASSYSPGVTGELFF
DNA: TGTGCCAGCAGTTACTCGCCAGGGGTCACCGGGGAGCTGTTTTTT

J: TRBJ2-5
D: NA
V: TRBV19
size: NA
CDR3: CASSVEGEDPGETQYF
DNA: TGTGCCAGTAGTGTGGAAGGGGAGGACCCCGGAGAGACCCAGTACTTC

J: TRBJ2-1
D: NA
V: TRBV15
size: NA
CDR3: CATSLTAYNEQFF
DNA: TGTGCCACCAGTCTGACAGCCTACAATGAGCAGTTCTTC

J: TRBJ1-1
D: TRBD1
V: TRBV5-1
size: NA
CDR3: CASSPRQGLGTTEAFF
DNA: TGCGCCAGCAGCCCACGACAGGGCCTGGGAACCACTGAAGCTTTCTTT